The rows below give T cell receptor beta chains drawn from one sample of a study of pediatric ulcerative colitis. This table comes from immunoSEQ multiplex PCR, and its TCRdb copy is limited to in-frame clones, with some not included. The sample yields 10,000 to 13,000 clones, 82% seen once. Sequencing used gut tissue. These receptor sequences come from a girl aged 10-17 years who was a control in a study of pediatric ulcerative colitis. Each CDR3 is given with its conserved first and last residue. Fields, in order: J gene, D gene, V gene, clone size, CDR3 DNA, CDR3 protein. D genes are given only for firm matches. Clone sizes are given selectively: once, few, many, or a class where the clone is expanded.

J gene: TRBJ2-3
D gene: -
V gene: TRBV5-6
clone size: -
CDR3 DNA: TGTGCCAGCAGCCCGGGGGGCCCCTCGCAACCAGATACGCAGTATTTT
CDR3 protein: CASSPGGPSQPDTQYF

J gene: TRBJ1-2
D gene: -
V gene: TRBV6-1
clone size: -
CDR3 DNA: TGTGCCAGCAGTGAACAGGCAGGGCCACTCTATGGCTACACCTTC
CDR3 protein: CASSEQAGPLYGYTF

J gene: TRBJ2-5
D gene: -
V gene: TRBV28
clone size: -
CDR3 DNA: TGTGCCAGCAGTCCCCCAGGCACAGGGGAGACCCAGTACTTC
CDR3 protein: CASSPPGTGETQYF

J gene: TRBJ2-4
D gene: TRBD2
V gene: TRBV5-1
clone size: -
CDR3 DNA: TGCGCCAGCAGTTCCGGACTAGCGGGAGGGGTACGCGCCAAAAACATTCAGTACTTC
CDR3 protein: CASSSGLAGGVRAKNIQYF

J gene: TRBJ2-7
D gene: TRBD1
V gene: TRBV7-2
clone size: -
CDR3 DNA: TGTGCCAGCAGCCCTCAAATAGACAGGGGTTTTCCCTACGAGCAGTACTTC
CDR3 protein: CASSPQIDRGFPYEQYF

J gene: TRBJ2-7
D gene: -
V gene: TRBV7-6
clone size: once
CDR3 DNA: TGTGCCAGCAGCTTAGTCAGGGAGCGGGTCTACGAGCAGTACTTC
CDR3 protein: CASSLVRERVYEQYF

J gene: TRBJ2-1
D gene: TRBD2
V gene: TRBV5-1
clone size: -
CDR3 DNA: TGCGCCAGCAGCACAACTAGCGCCGAGCAGTTCTTC
CDR3 protein: CASSTTSAEQFF

J gene: TRBJ1-2
D gene: -
V gene: TRBV19
clone size: -
CDR3 DNA: TGTGCCAGTAGTATAACGGGCAACTATGGCTACACCTTC
CDR3 protein: CASSITGNYGYTF

J gene: TRBJ2-7
D gene: TRBD2
V gene: TRBV4-1
clone size: -
CDR3 DNA: TGCGCCAGCAGCCAAGAGGCTAGCGGGAGGCCCTACGAGCAGTACTTC
CDR3 protein: CASSQEASGRPYEQYF

J gene: TRBJ2-2
D gene: -
V gene: TRBV7-8
clone size: -
CDR3 DNA: TGTGCCAGCAGCTTAGTAGGGTCAGGGTGGTCCACCGGGGAGCTGTTTTTT
CDR3 protein: CASSLVGSGWSTGELFF

J gene: TRBJ2-1
D gene: -
V gene: TRBV30
clone size: -
CDR3 DNA: TGTGCCTGGAGTGTACTTCCCGGTGAGCAGTTCTTC
CDR3 protein: CAWSVLPGEQFF

J gene: TRBJ1-3
D gene: -
V gene: TRBV4-2
clone size: -
CDR3 DNA: TGTGCCAGCAGCCAAGGGTCTGAGGGAAACACCATATATTTT
CDR3 protein: CASSQGSEGNTIYF

J gene: TRBJ1-1
D gene: -
V gene: TRBV4-3
clone size: -
CDR3 DNA: TGCGCCAGCAGCCAAGATTCGGGGGGGGCGAGGACTGAAGCTTTCTTT
CDR3 protein: CASSQDSGGARTEAFF

J gene: TRBJ2-5
D gene: -
V gene: TRBV2
clone size: -
CDR3 DNA: TGTGCCGCCCGTCTAGCCAGAGTAAGAGAGACCCAGTACTTC
CDR3 protein: CAARLARVRETQYF

J gene: TRBJ2-3
D gene: -
V gene: TRBV5-1
clone size: -
CDR3 DNA: TGCGCCAGCAGCCCCGGCGTTGCGGTGACAGATACGCAGTATTTT
CDR3 protein: CASSPGVAVTDTQYF

J gene: TRBJ2-4
D gene: -
V gene: TRBV5-5
clone size: -
CDR3 DNA: TGCGCCAGCAGCCAACTCACCGGGCTATCGGCCAAAAACATTCAGTACTTC
CDR3 protein: CASSQLTGLSAKNIQYF

J gene: TRBJ2-6
D gene: -
V gene: TRBV6-1
clone size: -
CDR3 DNA: TGTGCCAGCAGTGGGACGCCGGAAGGGGCCAACGTCCTGACTTTC
CDR3 protein: CASSGTPEGANVLTF

J gene: TRBJ2-1
D gene: -
V gene: TRBV7-6
clone size: -
CDR3 DNA: TGTGCCAGCAGCTTACGGCGGGACATCCCCGGGAGCTCCTACAATGAGCAGTTCTTC
CDR3 protein: CASSLRRDIPGSSYNEQFF

J gene: TRBJ2-3
D gene: -
V gene: TRBV1
clone size: -
CDR3 DNA: TGCACCAGCAGCCAAGAAAGGGACGGGAGGGAAGGGAGAGATACGCAGTATTTT
CDR3 protein: CTSSQERDGREGRDTQYF

J gene: TRBJ2-7
D gene: TRBD2
V gene: TRBV10-3
clone size: -
CDR3 DNA: TGTGCCATCAGTGATGGTCTAGCGGGAGATCTGTGGGAGCAGTACTTC
CDR3 protein: CAISDGLAGDLWEQYF

J gene: TRBJ1-1
D gene: TRBD1
V gene: TRBV10-1
clone size: once
CDR3 DNA: TGCGCCAGCAGTGACCGGGGACAGATTAAAGCTTTCTTT
CDR3 protein: CASSDRGQIKAFF

J gene: TRBJ2-2
D gene: -
V gene: TRBV6-1
clone size: -
CDR3 DNA: TGTGCCAGCAGTGAACAGGGACTTTCCGGGGAGCTGTTTTTT
CDR3 protein: CASSEQGLSGELFF

J gene: TRBJ2-5
D gene: -
V gene: TRBV5-1
clone size: -
CDR3 DNA: TGCGCCAGCAGCTCTTCTGGGGAAGAGACCCAGTACTTC
CDR3 protein: CASSSSGEETQYF

J gene: TRBJ1-2
D gene: -
V gene: TRBV9
clone size: -
CDR3 DNA: TGTGCCAGCAGCGTAGATCGGGACACCTTGTATGGCTACACCTTC
CDR3 protein: CASSVDRDTLYGYTF

J gene: TRBJ2-1
D gene: TRBD2
V gene: TRBV5-4
clone size: -
CDR3 DNA: TGTGCCAGCAGCACATTAGGGACTAGCGGGAGCAACAATGAGCAGTTCTTC
CDR3 protein: CASSTLGTSGSNNEQFF

J gene: TRBJ2-5
D gene: -
V gene: TRBV9
clone size: few
CDR3 DNA: TGTGCCAGCAGCGTAACAGAAAGAAGTTGGGAGACCCAGTACTTC
CDR3 protein: CASSVTERSWETQYF

J gene: TRBJ2-1
D gene: TRBD2
V gene: TRBV11-2
clone size: -
CDR3 DNA: TGTGCCAGCAGCGACCGGACTAGCGCTTACAATGAGCAGTTCTTC
CDR3 protein: CASSDRTSAYNEQFF

J gene: TRBJ1-3
D gene: -
V gene: TRBV6-5
clone size: -
CDR3 DNA: TGTGCCAGCTCAAAGCGGCCGGCGGGAAACACCATATATTTT
CDR3 protein: CASSKRPAGNTIYF

J gene: TRBJ2-7
D gene: -
V gene: TRBV4-1
clone size: -
CDR3 DNA: TGCGCCAGCAGCCAAGGGCGGGTTCCTTCCTACGAGCAGTACTTC
CDR3 protein: CASSQGRVPSYEQYF

J gene: TRBJ2-7
D gene: -
V gene: TRBV28
clone size: -
CDR3 DNA: TGTGCCAGCAGCGGTGGACAATTACATTCCTACGAGCAGTACTTC
CDR3 protein: CASSGGQLHSYEQYF

J gene: TRBJ2-2
D gene: -
V gene: TRBV6-1
clone size: -
CDR3 DNA: TGTGCCAGCACCAAAGCCACATTCGGCGGGGAGCTGTTTTTT
CDR3 protein: CASTKATFGGELFF

J gene: TRBJ2-5
D gene: -
V gene: TRBV18
clone size: -
CDR3 DNA: TGTGCCAGCTCCGGACAGCGGGAGACCCAGTACTTC
CDR3 protein: CASSGQRETQYF

J gene: TRBJ2-7
D gene: -
V gene: TRBV7-6
clone size: -
CDR3 DNA: TGTGCCAGCAACCCCGGCCTGAAAGGTGATGAGCAGTACTTC
CDR3 protein: CASNPGLKGDEQYF

J gene: TRBJ2-3
D gene: -
V gene: TRBV4-3
clone size: -
CDR3 DNA: TGCGCCAGCAGCCAAGGATTCAGCACAGATACGCAGTATTTT
CDR3 protein: CASSQGFSTDTQYF